Below, 4 T cell receptor beta chains from the same sample are listed, as sequenced in a study of shared clonotypes between healthy human individuals. Clones were read by immunoSEQ multiplex PCR, and TCRdb kept only the in-frame ones, dropping some. Seen here are fewer than 1.8 million clones, around 98.5% observed once, and the top ten hold 0.36%. Material for sequencing was naive CD4+ T cells sorted from blood. As for subset: CD45RA+ positively selected. The origin of the receptors is a man aged 30-40 years in good health.

The V call is TRBV6-1, the J call TRBJ1-5; no firm D call. This CDR3 is 13 amino acids long. V lost 0 bases and J lost 5, with 5 bases in between. Germline lookup yields CDR1 MNHNS and CDR2 SASEGT. The CDR3: CASSEARYQPQHF. The CDR3 DNA sequence: TGTGCCAGCAGTGAAGCCCGGTATCAGCCCCAGCATTTT.

The chain joins TRBV25-1 to TRBJ2-2; 9 bases align to TRBD1. The CDR3 totals 15 residues. The germline gives CDR1 MGHDK, CDR2 SYGVNS. Trimming removed 2 bases from V and 5 bases from J; junction bases left unmatched: 3. This CDR3 is CASSETGGATGELFF. In DNA form, the CDR3 reads TGTGCCAGCAGTGAAACAGGGGGCGCGACCGGGGAGCTGTTTTTT. The full variable domain, in which reference TRBV25-1 and TRBJ2-2 provide the parts outside the CDR3, is EADIYQTPRYLVIGTGKKITLECSQTMGHDKMYWYQQDPGMELHLIHYSYGVNSTEKGDLSSESTVSRIRTEHFPLTLESARPSHTSQYLCASSETGGATGELFFGEGSRLTVL.

This clone was found once. The chain recombines TRBV19 with TRBJ2-7; D is uncertain. There are 15 residues in the CDR3. CDR1 and CDR2 from the germline V gene are LNHDA and SQIVND (reference sequence). Trimming shortened V by 0 bases and J by 3 bases, and 12 bases separated the two germline ends. CDR3 DNA: TGTGCCAGTAGTATAGACCCAAGACCGAGCTACGAGCAGTACTTC. As protein: CASSIDPRPSYEQYF.

This clone was counted a single time. This chain uses TRBV7-9 with TRBJ1-2; 8 bases map to TRBD1. The germline V gene encodes CDR1 SEHNR and CDR2 FQNEAQ (reference sequence). There are 12 residues in the CDR3. The ends lost 5 bases at V and 7 bases at J; junction bases unmatched: 3. The chain's CDR3 is CASSEDRVGYTF. As DNA, the CDR3 is TGTGCCAGCAGCGAGGACAGGGTTGGCTACACCTTC.